This paragraph reports one TCR beta chain. This sample stems from a study of blood T cell repertoires in COVID-19. About the study: Collection of acute and convalescent COVID-19 samples took place in the United States, Italy and Spain. The cDNA or gDNA used as material had been derived from T cells, B-cell-depleted T cells, or PBMCs.

Under the authors' procedure: Counts of nucleated cells, estimated from reference gene primer amplification, were obtained. The repertoire was sequenced with immunoSEQ multiplex PCR; TCRdb's copy has only in-frame clones and lacks some. V and J calls and clone size are those listed in that table; D and trimming were worked out from the DNA. The table includes around 240,000 clones, approximately 84% detected once. Trimming removed 10 bases from V and 0 bases from J, with 12 bases in between. This CDR3 region has 14 residues. CDR1 and CDR2 from the germline V gene are MNHEY and SVGAGI. Specimen: peripheral blood. The sequence derives from a woman aged 25 to 39 who had recovered from COVID-19. This chain joins TRBV6-5 and TRBJ1-4, with D hard to call. DNA of the CDR3: TGTGCCACCCGCGGCGCCTCAACTAATGAAAAACTGTTTTTT. Its protein is CATRGASTNEKLFF.